Below, one T cell receptor (beta chain) is given with its context. In the original analysis: From reference gene primer amplification, estimates of nucleated cell counts were derived. The method was immunoSEQ multiplex PCR; TCRdb's version includes in-frame clones alone and lacks a portion of them. V, J and clone size are taken as reported in that table, and D and trimming were inferred from the DNA itself. The profile shows about 82,000 clones, around four fifths of them singletons. This sample is part of a study of blood T cell repertoires in COVID-19. Study overall: Sites in the United States, Italy and Spain provided acute and convalescent COVID-19 samples. T cells, B-cell-depleted T cells, or PBMCs supplied cDNA or gDNA.

Trimming shortened V by 0 bases and J by 3 bases, and 9 bases separated the two germline ends. CDR3 size: 15 residues. CDR1 and CDR2 (germline): MNHEY, SMNVEV (reference sequence). This sequence was found in a woman aged 60-75 years with acute or convalescent COVID-19. The genes are TRBV27 and TRBJ1-5; D ambiguous. Sequencing was carried out using peripheral blood. DNA for the CDR3: TGTGCCAGCAGTTTATCGCCCGGGGACAATCAGCCCCAGCATTTT. It codes for CASSLSPGDNQPQHF.